This T cell receptor (beta chain) is drawn from a study of regulatory T cells in long-lasting Graves disease. Described time point: persistent/refractory GD, antithyroid drugs over 5 years with positive TRAb. Scientists built the TCR library using RNA that was extracted from PBMCs. The study, taken as a whole, reports: Newly diagnosed patients shared 950 to 1,000 public clonotypes; persistent patients shared approximately 2,700. With a small sample size, accuracy may have been reduced.

The authors built TCR beta libraries using iRepertoire HTBI primers and Arm-PCR of CDR3 regions. From the multiplex PCR reads, TCRdb called clonotypes with MiXCR, one entry per CDR3 protein. Found here are a few hundred thousand distinct CDR3 sequences, around 22% of them singletons; the top ten hold around 26%. Germline V gene data show CDR1 as SEHNR and CDR2 as FQNEAQ (reference sequence). There are 13 residues in the CDR3. V was pared by 6 bases and J by 5 bases, with 4 bases of the junction left unmatched. This clonotype was observed a handful of times. As yet, its antigen is unknown. The sequenced sample was peripheral blood mononuclear cells (PBMCs), obtained when the disease was refractory, from a patient treated with antithyroid drugs. The chain joins TRBV7-9 to TRBJ2-7; TRBD2 agrees at 10 bases. This TCR was sampled from a female donor with Graves disease. The CDR3 coding sequence is TGTGCCAGCAGTCAACTAGCGGGAAACGAGCAGTACTTC. Amino acids: CASSQLAGNEQYF.